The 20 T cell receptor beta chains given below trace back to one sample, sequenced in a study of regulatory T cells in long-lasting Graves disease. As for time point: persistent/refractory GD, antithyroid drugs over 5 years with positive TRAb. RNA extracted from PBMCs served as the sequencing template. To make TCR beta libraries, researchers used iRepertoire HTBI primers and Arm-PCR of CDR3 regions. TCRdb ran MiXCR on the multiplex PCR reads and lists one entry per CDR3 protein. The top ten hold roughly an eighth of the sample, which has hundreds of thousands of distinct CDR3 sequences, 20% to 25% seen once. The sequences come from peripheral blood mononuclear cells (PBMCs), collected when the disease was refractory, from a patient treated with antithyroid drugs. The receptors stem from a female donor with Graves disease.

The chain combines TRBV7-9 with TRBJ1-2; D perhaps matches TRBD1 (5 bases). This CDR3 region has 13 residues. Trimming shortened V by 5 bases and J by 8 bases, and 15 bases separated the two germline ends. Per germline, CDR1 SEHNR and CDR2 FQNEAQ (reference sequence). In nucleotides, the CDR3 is TGTGCCAGCAGCCCGGCGGGGGGTAGAGGCTACACCTTC. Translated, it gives CASSPAGGRGYTF.

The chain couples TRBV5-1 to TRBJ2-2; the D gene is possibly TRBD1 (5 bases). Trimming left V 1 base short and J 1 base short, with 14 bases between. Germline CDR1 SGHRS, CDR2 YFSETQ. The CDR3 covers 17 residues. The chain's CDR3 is CASSLQFRVQNTGELFF. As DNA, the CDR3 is TGCGCCAGCAGCTTGCAATTCAGGGTCCAGAACACCGGGGAGCTGTTTTTT.

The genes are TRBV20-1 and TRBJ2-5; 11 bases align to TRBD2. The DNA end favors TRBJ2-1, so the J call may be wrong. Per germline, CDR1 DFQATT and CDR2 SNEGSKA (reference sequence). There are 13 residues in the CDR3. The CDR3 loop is CSAVGLADNEQFF. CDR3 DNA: TGCAGTGCTGTGGGACTAGCGGACAATGAGCAGTTCTTC.

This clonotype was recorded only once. CDR3 loop: CASSVSGRAGETQYF. The CDR3 nucleotides are TGTGCCAGTAGTGTGAGCGGGAGGGCTGGAGAGACCCAGTACTTC. V usage is TRBV19 and J usage is TRBJ2-5, with TRBD2 matching 10 bases. Germline CDR1 is LNHDA and CDR2 is SQIVND (reference sequence). The trim removed 5 bases at V and 4 bases at J, leaving 7 bases unmatched. This CDR3 is 15 amino acids long.

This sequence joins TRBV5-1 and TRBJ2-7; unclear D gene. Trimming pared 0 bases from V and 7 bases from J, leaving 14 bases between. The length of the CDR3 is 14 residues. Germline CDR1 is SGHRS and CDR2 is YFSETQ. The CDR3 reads CASSLEWGSSEQYF. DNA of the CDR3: TGCGCCAGCAGCTTGGAATGGGGTTCGTCGGAGCAGTACTTC.

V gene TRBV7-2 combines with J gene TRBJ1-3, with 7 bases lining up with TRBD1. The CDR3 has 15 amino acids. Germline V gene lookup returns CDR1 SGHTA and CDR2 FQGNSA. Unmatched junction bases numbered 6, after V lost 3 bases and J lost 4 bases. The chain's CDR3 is CASSFNRGPGNTIYF. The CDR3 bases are TGTGCCAGCAGCTTTAACAGGGGTCCAGGAAACACCATATATTTT.

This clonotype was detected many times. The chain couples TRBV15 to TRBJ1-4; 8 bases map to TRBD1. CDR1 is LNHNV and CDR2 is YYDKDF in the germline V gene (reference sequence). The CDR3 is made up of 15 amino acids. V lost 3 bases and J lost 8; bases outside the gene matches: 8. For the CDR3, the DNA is TGTGCCACCAGCAGGGGGGACAGGAGGAACGAAAAACTGTTTTTT. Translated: CATSRGDRRNEKLFF.

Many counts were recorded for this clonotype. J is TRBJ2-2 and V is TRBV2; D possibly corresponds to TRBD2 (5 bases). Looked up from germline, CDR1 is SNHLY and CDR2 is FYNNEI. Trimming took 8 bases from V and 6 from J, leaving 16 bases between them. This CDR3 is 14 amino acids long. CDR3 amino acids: CASLGQRLAGELFF. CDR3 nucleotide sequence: TGTGCCAGCCTAGGTCAGCGGTTGGCCGGGGAGCTGTTTTTT.

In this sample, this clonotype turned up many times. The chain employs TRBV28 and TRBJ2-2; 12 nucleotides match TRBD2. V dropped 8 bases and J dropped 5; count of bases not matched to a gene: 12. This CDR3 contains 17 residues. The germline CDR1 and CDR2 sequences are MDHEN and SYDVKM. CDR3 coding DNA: TGTGCCAGCTTGATGTGGCTAGCGGGAGGGCGGACCGGGGAGCTGTTTTTT. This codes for CASLMWLAGGRTGELFF. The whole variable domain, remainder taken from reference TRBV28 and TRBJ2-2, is DVKVTQSSRYLVKRTGEKVFLECVQDMDHENMFWYRQDPGLGLRLIYFSYDVKMKEKGDIPEGYSVSREKKERFSLILESASTNQTSMYLCASLMWLAGGRTGELFFGEGSRLTVL.

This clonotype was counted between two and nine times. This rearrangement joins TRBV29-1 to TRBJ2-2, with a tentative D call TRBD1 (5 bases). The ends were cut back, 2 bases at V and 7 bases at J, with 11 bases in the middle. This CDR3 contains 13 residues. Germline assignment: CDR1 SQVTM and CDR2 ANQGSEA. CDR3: CSVESGFRGELFF. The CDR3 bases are TGCAGCGTTGAATCAGGGTTTCGCGGGGAGCTGTTTTTT.

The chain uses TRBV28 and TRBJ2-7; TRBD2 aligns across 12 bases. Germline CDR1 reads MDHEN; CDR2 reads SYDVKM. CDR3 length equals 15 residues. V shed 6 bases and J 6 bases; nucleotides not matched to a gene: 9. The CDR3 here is CASRESSGRAIEQYF. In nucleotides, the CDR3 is TGTGCCAGCAGGGAATCTAGCGGGAGGGCAATCGAGCAGTACTTC.

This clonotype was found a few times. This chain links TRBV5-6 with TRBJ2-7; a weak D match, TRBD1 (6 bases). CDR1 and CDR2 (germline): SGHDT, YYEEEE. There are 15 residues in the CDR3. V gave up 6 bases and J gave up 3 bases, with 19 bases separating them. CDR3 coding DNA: TGTGCCAGCACCGAAAGGGGGAAATTGGTCTACGAGCAGTACTTC. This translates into CASTERGKLVYEQYF.

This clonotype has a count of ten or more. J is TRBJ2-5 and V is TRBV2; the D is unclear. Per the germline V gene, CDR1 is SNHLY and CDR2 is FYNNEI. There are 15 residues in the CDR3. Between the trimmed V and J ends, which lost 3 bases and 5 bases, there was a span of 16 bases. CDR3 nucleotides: TGTGCCAGCAGTGACGAGGCAGGCAGGCTGGAGACCCAGTACTTC. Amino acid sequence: CASSDEAGRLETQYF. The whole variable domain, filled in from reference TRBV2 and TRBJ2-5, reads EPEVTQTPSHQVTQMGQEVILRCVPISNHLYFYWYRQILGQKVEFLVSFYNNEISEKSEIFDDQFSVERPDGSNFTLKIRSTKLEDSAMYFCASSDEAGRLETQYFGPGTRLLVL.

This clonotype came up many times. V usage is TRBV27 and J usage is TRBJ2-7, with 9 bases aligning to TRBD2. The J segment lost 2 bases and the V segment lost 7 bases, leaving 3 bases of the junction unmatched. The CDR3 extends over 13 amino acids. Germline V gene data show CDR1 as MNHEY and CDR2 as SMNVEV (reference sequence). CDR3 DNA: TGTGCCAGCACGCCTAGCGGGGCCTACGAGCAGTACTTC. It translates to CASTPSGAYEQYF.

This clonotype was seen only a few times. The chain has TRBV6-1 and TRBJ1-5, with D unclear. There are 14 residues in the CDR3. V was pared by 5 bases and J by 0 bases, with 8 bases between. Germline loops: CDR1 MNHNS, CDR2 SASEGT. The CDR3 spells CASSQYNSNQPQHF. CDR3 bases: TGTGCCAGCAGTCAGTATAATAGCAATCAGCCCCAGCATTTT.

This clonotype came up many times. The CDR3 loop is CASSSMTAYNEQFF. CDR3 nucleotides: TGTGCCAGCAGTTCCATGACAGCCTACAATGAGCAGTTCTTC. V usage is TRBV27 and J usage is TRBJ2-1; maybe TRBD1 (5 bases). This CDR3 contains 14 residues. Germline-derived CDR1 and CDR2 are MNHEY and SMNVEV (reference sequence). Trimming removed 4 bases at V and 2 bases at J, with 9 bases between.

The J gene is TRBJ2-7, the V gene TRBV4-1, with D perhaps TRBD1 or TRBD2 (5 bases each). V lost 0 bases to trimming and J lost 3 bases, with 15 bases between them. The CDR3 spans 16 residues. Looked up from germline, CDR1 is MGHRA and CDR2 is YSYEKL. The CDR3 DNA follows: TGCGCCAGCAGCCAAGACGCCCCGGGACGGCACTACGAGCAGTACTTC. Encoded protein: CASSQDAPGRHYEQYF.

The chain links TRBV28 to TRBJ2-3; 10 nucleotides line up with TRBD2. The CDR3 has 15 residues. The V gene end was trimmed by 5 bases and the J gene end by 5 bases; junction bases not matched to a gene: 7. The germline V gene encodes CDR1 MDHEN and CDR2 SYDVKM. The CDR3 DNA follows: TGTGCCAGCAGTGCCGAGGGACTAGCGTTAGATACGCAGTATTTT. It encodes CASSAEGLALDTQYF.

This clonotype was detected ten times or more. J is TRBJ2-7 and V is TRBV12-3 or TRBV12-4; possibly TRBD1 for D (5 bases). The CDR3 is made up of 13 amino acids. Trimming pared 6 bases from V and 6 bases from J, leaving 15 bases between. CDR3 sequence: CASSPTESTEQYF. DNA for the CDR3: TGTGCCAGCAGCCCGACAGAAAGCACCGAGCAGTACTTC.

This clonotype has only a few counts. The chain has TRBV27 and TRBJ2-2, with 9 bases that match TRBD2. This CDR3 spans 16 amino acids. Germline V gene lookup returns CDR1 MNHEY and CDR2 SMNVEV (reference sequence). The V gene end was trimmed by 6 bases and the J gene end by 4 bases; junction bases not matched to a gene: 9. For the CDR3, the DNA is TGTGCCAGCAGGGAGGGGCTAGCGGGAATCACCGGGGAGCTGTTTTTT. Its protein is CASREGLAGITGELFF.